This TCR beta chain emerged from a study of blood T cell repertoires in COVID-19. Whole-study context: The cDNA or gDNA used as material had been derived from T cells, B-cell-depleted T cells, or PBMCs.

Data came from immunoSEQ multiplex PCR; TCRdb stores just in-frame clones and leaves some out. The table includes 150,000 to 170,000 clones, around 90% detected once. V shed 5 bases, J shed 7 bases, and the junction held 7 bases outside the gene matches. Germline CDR1 MNHEY, CDR2 SMNVEV (reference sequence). This CDR3 has 14 amino acids. This TCR derives from a man aged 50 to 60 with acute or convalescent COVID-19. The chain uses TRBV27 and TRBJ1-5; 8 bases are shared with TRBD1. The sample was peripheral blood. The CDR3 region is CASSPDRGGQPQHF. Written as DNA, the CDR3 is TGTGCCAGCAGTCCCGACAGGGGTGGCCAGCCCCAGCATTTT.